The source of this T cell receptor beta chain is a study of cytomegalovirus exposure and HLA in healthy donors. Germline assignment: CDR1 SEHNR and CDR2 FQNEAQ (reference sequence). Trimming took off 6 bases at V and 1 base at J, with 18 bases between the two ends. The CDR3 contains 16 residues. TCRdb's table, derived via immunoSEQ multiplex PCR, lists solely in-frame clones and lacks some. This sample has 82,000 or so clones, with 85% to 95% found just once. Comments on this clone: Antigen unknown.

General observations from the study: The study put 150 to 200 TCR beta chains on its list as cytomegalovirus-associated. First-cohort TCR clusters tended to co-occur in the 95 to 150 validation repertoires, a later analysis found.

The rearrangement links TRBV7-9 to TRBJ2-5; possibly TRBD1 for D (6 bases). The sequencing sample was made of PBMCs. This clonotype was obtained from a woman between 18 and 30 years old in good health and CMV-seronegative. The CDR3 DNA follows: TGTGCCAGCAGTCCACATCAGGGGCTCGCCCAAGAGACCCAGTACTTC. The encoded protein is CASSPHQGLAQETQYF. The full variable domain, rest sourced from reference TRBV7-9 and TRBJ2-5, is DTGVSQNPRHKITKRGQNVTFRCDPISEHNRLYWYRQTLGQGPEFLTYFQNEAQLEKSRLLSDRFSAERPKGSFSTLEIQRTEQGDSAMYLCASSPHQGLAQETQYFGPGTRLLVL.